A selection of T cell receptor beta chains follows, all from one sample in a study of OX40 agonist ivuxolimab in advanced cancers. The protocol was immunoSEQ multiplex PCR, while the TCRdb copy is restricted to in-frame clones and leaves out a portion. The table includes tens of thousands of clones, roughly 90% detected once. Sample: CD4+ or CD8+ T cells sorted from blood, taken in a trial of the OX40 agonist ivuxolimab. The receptors derive from an adult with an advanced solid tumor such as melanoma, head and neck, liver or kidney cancer. Both conserved end residues are trimmed from each CDR3. A D gene is named only where the DNA matches it firmly. Clone size appears in some rows only: once, few, many, or a class for an expanded clone.

v_call clone_size d_call cdr3_aa
TRBV6-6 once . ASSYPTSQETQY
TRBV6-4 . . ASSVKGSANEQF
TRBV19 . . ASKSSSSNQPQH
TRBV11-3 . TRBD2 ASSFLAGNTGELF
TRBV10-2 once TRBD1 ASSADRGNNQPQH
TRBV7-3 . . ASSLNSYYEQY
TRBV4-1 once . ASSQETEEVDEQY
TRBV19 . . ASSPAQLGSYNEQF
TRBV11-2 . . ASSPAGQGYGYT
TRBV19 once . ASSIDPGSAYEQY
TRBV9 . . ASSGGSEADTQY
TRBV19 . TRBD2 ASSHSWTSGEETQY
TRBV30 few TRBD2 AWSAGAAETQY
TRBV7-9 . . ASSFETPEQY
TRBV2 once TRBD1 ASSETRDREWNEQY
TRBV27 . . ASSGAAQETQY
TRBV9 . . ASSALSGFSYNEQF
TRBV5-6 few . ASSSIRQTLEAANEQF
TRBV19 . . ASTLAGELF
TRBV10-3 . . AISDEVETQY
TRBV27 . TRBD2 ASSPALAGFGEQY
TRBV28 . TRBD1 ASSSRDRPLNNYGYT
TRBV7-3 . . ASSLIFDSGANVLT
TRBV19 . TRBD1 ASSVDRGPTYEQY
TRBV28 . . ASSHLWTDSYEQY
TRBV10-3 . . AISGGRGQGT
TRBV18 . TRBD1 ASSPRGQTNTGELF
TRBV29-1 . . SVESGPQVH
TRBV4-2 . . ASSQDTGVPYEQY
TRBV7-6 once TRBD1 ASSLVGQGSTDTQY
TRBV19 once TRBD2 ASSVGGPYNEQF
TRBV10-3 . TRBD2 AISEEQTSGGAYEQY
TRBV2 . . ASSGYDDGYNEQF
TRBV5-1 few . ASSSDRVGGYEQY
TRBV5-5 once . ASNHNEQF
TRBV5-1 . . ASGSPDEQF
TRBV19 . . ASSEQGFNTEAF
TRBV7-9 . TRBD1 ASSPTGTGGHGYT
TRBV11-1 . . ASSLDLWSEQF
TRBV28 . . ASSFWQGPYEQY
TRBV27 . . ASSLYRSAFEQY
TRBV6-5 once . ASSTGTSTDTQY
TRBV6-5 . . ASSYGPISPLH
TRBV11-2 . . ASSLASGYTEAF
TRBV19 once . ASSPSYNEQF
TRBV9 . TRBD1 ASSGPGQGYTGELF